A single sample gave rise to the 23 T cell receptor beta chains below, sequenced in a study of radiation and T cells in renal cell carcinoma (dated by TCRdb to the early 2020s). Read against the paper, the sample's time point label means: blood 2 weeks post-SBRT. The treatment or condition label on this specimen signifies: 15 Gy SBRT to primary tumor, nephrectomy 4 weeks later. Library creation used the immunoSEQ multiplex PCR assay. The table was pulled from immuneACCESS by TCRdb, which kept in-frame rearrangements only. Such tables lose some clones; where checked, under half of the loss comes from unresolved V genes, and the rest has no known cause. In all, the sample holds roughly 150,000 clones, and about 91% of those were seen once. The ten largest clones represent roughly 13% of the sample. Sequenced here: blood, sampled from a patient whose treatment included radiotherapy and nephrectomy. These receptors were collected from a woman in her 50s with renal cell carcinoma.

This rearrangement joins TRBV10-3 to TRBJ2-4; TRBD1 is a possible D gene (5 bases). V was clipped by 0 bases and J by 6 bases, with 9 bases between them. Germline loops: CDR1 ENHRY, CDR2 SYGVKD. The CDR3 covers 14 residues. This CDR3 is CAISESGQGNIQYF. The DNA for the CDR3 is TGTGCCATCAGTGAGTCGGGGCAGGGAAACATTCAGTACTTC.

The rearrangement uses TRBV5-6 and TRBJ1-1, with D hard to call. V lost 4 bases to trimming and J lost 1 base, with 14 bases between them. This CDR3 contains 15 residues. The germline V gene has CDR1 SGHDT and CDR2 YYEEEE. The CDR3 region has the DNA TGTGCCAGCAGCGTAGGCCCTGTGGGGAACACTGAAGCTTTCTTT. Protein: CASSVGPVGNTEAFF.

The CDR3 reads CASSPRTGINSPLHF. Here the CDR3 DNA reads TGTGCCAGCAGCCCCCGGACAGGCATTAATTCACCCCTCCACTTT. J is TRBJ1-6 and V is TRBV7-9; 7 bases fit TRBD1. CDR1 is SEHNR and CDR2 is FQNEAQ in the germline V gene (reference sequence). Unmatched junction bases numbered 7, after V lost 5 bases and J lost 6 bases. CDR3 size: 15 residues. The full variable domain, rest sourced from reference TRBV7-9 and TRBJ1-6, is DTGVSQNPRHKITKRGQNVTFRCDPISEHNRLYWYRQTLGQGPEFLTYFQNEAQLEKSRLLSDRFSAERPKGSFSTLEIQRTEQGDSAMYLCASSPRTGINSPLHFGNGTRLTVT.

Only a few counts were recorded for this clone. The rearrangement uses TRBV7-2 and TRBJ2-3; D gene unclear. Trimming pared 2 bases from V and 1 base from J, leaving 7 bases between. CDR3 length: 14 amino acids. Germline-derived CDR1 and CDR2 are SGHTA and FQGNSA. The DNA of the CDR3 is TGTGCCAGCAGCTTAACTGCGGGCACAGATACGCAGTATTTT. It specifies CASSLTAGTDTQYF.

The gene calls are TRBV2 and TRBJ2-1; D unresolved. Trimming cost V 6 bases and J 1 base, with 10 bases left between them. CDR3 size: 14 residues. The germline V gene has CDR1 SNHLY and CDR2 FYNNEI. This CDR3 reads CASSADWSYNEQFF. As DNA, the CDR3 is TGTGCCAGCAGCGCCGATTGGTCCTACAATGAGCAGTTCTTC.

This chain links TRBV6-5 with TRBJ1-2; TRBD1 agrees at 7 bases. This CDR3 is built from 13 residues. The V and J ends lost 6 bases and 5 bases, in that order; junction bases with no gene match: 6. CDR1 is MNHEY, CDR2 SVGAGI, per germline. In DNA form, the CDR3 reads TGTGCCAGCAGCCAGGGACAGCATTATGGCTACACCTTC. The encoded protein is CASSQGQHYGYTF.

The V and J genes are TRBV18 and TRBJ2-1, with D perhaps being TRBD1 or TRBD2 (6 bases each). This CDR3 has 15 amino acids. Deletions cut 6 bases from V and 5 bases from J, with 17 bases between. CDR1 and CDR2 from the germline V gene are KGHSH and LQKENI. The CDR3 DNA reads TGTGCCAGCTCTTTGCTTACTAGGGGGGACAATGAGCAGTTCTTC. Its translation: CASSLLTRGDNEQFF.

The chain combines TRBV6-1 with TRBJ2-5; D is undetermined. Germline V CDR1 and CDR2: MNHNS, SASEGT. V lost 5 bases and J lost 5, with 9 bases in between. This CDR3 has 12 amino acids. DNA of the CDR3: TGTGCCAGCAGTCCAAACCCGGAGACCCAGTACTTC. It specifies CASSPNPETQYF.

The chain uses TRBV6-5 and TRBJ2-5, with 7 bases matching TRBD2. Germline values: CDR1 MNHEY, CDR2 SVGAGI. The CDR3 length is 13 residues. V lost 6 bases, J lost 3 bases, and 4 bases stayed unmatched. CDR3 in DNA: TGTGCCAGCAGCGGGACTATAAAAGAGACCCAGTACTTC. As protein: CASSGTIKETQYF.

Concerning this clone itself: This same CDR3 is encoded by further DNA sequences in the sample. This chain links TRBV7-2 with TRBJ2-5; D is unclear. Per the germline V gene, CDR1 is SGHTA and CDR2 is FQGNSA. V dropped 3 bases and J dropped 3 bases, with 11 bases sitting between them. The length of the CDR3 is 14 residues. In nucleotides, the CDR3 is TGTGCCAGCAGCTTGGGAAGGGCGAAAGAGACCCAGTACTTC. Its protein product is CASSLGRAKETQYF.

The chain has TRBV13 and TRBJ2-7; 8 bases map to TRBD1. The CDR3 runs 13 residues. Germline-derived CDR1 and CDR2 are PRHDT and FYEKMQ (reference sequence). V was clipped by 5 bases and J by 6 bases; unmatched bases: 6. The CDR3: CASSGRQGLEQYF. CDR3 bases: TGTGCCAGCAGCGGGAGACAGGGGCTCGAGCAGTACTTC.

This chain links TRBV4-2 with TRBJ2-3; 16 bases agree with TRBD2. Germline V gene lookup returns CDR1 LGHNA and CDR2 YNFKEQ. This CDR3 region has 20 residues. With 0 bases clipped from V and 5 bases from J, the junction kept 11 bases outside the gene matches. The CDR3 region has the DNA TGTGCCAGCAGCCAAGATAAAGGCGGGACTAGCGGGGGGGACGGAGATACGCAGTATTTT. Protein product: CASSQDKGGTSGGDGDTQYF.

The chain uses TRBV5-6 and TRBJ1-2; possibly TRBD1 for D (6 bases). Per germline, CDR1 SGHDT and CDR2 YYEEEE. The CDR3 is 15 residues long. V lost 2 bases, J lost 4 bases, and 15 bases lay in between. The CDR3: CASSFRPDRPYGYTF. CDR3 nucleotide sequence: TGTGCCAGCAGCTTCCGACCAGACAGGCCCTATGGCTACACCTTC.

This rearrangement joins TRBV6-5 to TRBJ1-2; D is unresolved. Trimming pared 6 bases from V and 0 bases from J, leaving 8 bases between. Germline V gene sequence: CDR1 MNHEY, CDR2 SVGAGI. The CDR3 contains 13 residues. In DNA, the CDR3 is TGTGCCAGCAGCGCCGTGGCTAACTATGGCTACACCTTC. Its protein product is CASSAVANYGYTF.

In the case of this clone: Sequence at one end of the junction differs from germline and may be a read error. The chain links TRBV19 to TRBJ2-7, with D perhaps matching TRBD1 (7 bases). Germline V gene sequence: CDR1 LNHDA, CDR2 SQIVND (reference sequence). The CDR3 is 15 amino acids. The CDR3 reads CASSIAGQQSSEQYF. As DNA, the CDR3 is TGTGCCAGTAGTATCGCGGGACAGCAATCCTCCGAGCAGTACTTC.

The CDR3 reads CASSWVGQVQETQYF. The DNA for the CDR3 is TGCGCCAGCAGCTGGGTAGGACAGGTCCAAGAGACCCAGTACTTC. The rearrangement joins TRBV5-1 to TRBJ2-5, with TRBD1 identical over 7 bases. The V gene end was trimmed by 3 bases and the J gene end by 1 base; junction bases not matched to a gene: 6. This CDR3 is 15 amino acids long. CDR1 is SGHRS, CDR2 YFSETQ, per germline.

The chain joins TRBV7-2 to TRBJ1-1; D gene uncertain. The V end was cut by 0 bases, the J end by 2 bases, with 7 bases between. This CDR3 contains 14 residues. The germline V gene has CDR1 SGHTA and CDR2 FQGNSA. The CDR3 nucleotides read TGTGCCAGCAGCTTAGCCGGGGTCAACACTGAAGCTTTCTTT. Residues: CASSLAGVNTEAFF.

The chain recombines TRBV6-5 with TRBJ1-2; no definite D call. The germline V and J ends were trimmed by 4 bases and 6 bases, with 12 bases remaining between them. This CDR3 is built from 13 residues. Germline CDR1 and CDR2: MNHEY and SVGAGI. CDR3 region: CASSSRTLHGYTF. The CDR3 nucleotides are TGTGCCAGCAGTTCAAGAACCCTACATGGCTACACCTTC.

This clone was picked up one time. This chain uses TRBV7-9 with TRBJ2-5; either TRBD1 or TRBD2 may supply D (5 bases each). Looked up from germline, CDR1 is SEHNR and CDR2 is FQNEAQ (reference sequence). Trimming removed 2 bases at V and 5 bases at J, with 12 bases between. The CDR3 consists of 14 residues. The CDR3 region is CASSLSQGGETQYF. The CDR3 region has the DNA TGTGCCAGCAGCTTAAGTCAGGGCGGGGAGACCCAGTACTTC.

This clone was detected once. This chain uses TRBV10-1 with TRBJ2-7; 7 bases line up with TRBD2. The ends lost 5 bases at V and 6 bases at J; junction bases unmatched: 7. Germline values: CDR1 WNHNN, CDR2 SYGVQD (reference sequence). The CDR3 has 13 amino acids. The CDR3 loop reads CASSRGTISEQYF. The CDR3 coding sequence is TGCGCCAGCAGTCGGGGGACTATTAGCGAGCAGTACTTC.

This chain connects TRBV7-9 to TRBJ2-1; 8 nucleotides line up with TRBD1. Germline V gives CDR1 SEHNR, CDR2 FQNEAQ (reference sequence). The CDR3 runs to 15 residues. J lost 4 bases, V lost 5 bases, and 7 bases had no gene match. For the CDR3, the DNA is TGTGCCAGCAGCCAACGGACAGGGTCTTACAATGAGCAGTTCTTC. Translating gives CASSQRTGSYNEQFF.

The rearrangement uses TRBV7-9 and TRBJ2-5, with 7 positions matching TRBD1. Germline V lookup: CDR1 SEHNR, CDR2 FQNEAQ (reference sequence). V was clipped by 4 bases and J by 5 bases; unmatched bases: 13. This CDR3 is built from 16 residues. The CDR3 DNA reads TGTGCCAGCAGCTCGCACCCGAGACAGGGAGAGGAGACCCAGTACTTC. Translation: CASSSHPRQGEETQYF.

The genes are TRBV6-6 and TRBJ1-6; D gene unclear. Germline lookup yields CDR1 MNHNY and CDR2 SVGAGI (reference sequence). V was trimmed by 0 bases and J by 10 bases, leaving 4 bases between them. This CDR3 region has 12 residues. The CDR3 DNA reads TGTGCCAGCAGTTACTCGGTGTCACCCCTCCACTTT. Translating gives CASSYSVSPLHF.